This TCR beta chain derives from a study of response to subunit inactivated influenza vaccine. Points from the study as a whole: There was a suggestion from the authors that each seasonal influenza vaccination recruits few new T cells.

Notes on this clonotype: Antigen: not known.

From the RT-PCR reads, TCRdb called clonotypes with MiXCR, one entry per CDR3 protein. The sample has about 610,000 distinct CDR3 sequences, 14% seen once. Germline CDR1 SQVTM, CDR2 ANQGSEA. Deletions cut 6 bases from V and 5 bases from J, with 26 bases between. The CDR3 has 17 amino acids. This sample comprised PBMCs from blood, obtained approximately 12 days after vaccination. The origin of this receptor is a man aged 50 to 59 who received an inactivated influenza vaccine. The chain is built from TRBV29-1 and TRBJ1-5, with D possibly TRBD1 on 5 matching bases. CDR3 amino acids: CSVKAGWPQGRDQPQHF. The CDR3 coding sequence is TGCAGCGTGAAGGCGGGGTGGCCCCAGGGAAGGGATCAGCCCCAGCATTTT. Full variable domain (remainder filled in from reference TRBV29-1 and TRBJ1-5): SAVISQKPSRDICQRGTSLTIQCQVDSQVTMMFWYRQQPGQSLTLIATANQGSEATYESGFVIDKFPISRPNLTFSTLTVSNMSPEDSSIYLCSVKAGWPQGRDQPQHFGDGTRLSIL.